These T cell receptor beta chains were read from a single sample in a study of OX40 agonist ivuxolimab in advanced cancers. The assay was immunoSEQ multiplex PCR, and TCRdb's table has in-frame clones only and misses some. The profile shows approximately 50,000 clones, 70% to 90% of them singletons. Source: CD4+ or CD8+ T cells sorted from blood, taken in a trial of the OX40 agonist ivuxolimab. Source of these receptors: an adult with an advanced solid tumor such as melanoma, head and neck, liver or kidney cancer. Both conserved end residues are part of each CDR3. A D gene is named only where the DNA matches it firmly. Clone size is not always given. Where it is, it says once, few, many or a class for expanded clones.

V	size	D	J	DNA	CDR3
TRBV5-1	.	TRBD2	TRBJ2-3	TGCGCCAGCAGCTGGATGCGGGAGGGGGCAGATACGCAGTATTTT	CASSWMREGADTQYF
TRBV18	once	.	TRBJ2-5	TGTGCCAGCTCACCACTGAGGGTTCAAGAGACCCAGTACTTC	CASSPLRVQETQYF
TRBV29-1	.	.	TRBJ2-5	TGCAGCGTTGCACGGGGGGCAGAGACCCAGTACTTC	CSVARGAETQYF
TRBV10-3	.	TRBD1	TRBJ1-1	TGTGCCATCAGAACCGGGACAGGGGACACTGAAGCTTTCTTT	CAIRTGTGDTEAFF
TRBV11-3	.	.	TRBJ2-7	TGTGCCAGCAGGCCCGGGATGTACTACGAGCAGTACTTC	CASRPGMYYEQYF
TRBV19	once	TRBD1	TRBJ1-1	TGTGCCAGTAGCACCCTCAAGGGACAGAAAACTGAAGCTTTCTTT	CASSTLKGQKTEAFF
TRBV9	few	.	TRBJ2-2	TGTGCCAGCACCCTCCGAGTGACCGGGGAGCTGTTTTTT	CASTLRVTGELFF
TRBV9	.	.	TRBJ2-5	TGTGCCAGCAGCGTAGTGAAAGGAGATCAAGAGACCCAGTACTTC	CASSVVKGDQETQYF
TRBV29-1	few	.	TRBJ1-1	TGCAGCGTCCGCCGGGCCACGAACACTGAAGCTTTCTTT	CSVRRATNTEAFF
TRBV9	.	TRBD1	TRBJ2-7	TGTGCCAGCAGCGCCCGATTGGGACAGGGCTACGAGCAGTACTTC	CASSARLGQGYEQYF
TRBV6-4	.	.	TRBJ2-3	TGTGCCAGCAGTGTTCTAGCGAGCACAGATACGCAGTATTTT	CASSVLASTDTQYF
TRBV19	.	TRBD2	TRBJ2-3	TGTGCCAGTAGTATCGACTTGACTAGCGCCCCACCTATGAATACGCAGTATTTT	CASSIDLTSAPPMNTQYF
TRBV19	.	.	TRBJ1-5	TGTGCCAGTAGTATAAGCGAATTCAATCAGCCCCAGCATTTT	CASSISEFNQPQHF
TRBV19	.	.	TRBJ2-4	TGTGCCAGTAGTATAGGGGCCAGGCCGAGAAACATTCAGTACTTC	CASSIGARPRNIQYF
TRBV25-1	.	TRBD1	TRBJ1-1	TGTGCCAGCAGTGAGACAGGGAGACGGATGAACACTGAAGCTTTCTTT	CASSETGRRMNTEAFF
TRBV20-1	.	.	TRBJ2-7	TGCAGTGGGGCCAAGTCCTACGAGCAGTACTTC	CSGAKSYEQYF
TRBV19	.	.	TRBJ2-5	TGTGCCAGTAGTGAGGGCTGGGAGACCCAGTACTTC	CASSEGWETQYF
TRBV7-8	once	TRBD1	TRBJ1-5	TGTGCCAGCAGCTTAGGTACATGGACAGGGGTTCAGCCCCAGCATTTT	CASSLGTWTGVQPQHF
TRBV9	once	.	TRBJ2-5	TGTGCCAGCAGCGTAGGGGCAGCCCAAGAGACCCAGTACTTC	CASSVGAAQETQYF
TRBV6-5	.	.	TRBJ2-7	TGTGCCAGCAGTACTGGGGTGGGCGAGCAGTACTTC	CASSTGVGEQYF
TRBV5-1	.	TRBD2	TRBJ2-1	TGCGCCAGCAGCCTATCAGCACTAGCGGGAGGGCATGAGCAGTTCTTC	CASSLSALAGGHEQFF
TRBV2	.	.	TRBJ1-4	TGTGCCAGCAGTAGGGACGCCTTCTATAATGAAAAACTGTTTTTT	CASSRDAFYNEKLFF
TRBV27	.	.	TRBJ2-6	TGTGCCAGCAGGAGAACAGGGTCTGGGGCCAACGTCCTGACTTTC	CASRRTGSGANVLTF
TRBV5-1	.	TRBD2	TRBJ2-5	TGCGCCAGCGCGCTAGCGGGAGGGCTGTGGGAGACCCAGTACTTC	CASALAGGLWETQYF
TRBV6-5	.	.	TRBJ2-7	TGTGCCAGCAGGCCCGGTCACGCCTACGAGCAGTACTTC	CASRPGHAYEQYF
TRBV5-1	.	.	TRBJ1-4	TGCGCCAGCAGCTCTCGTGGGGACCTTGGAGAAAAACTGTTTTTT	CASSSRGDLGEKLFF
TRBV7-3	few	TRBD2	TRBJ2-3	TGTGCCAGCAGCGAACGGGGAGGGACTAGGGATTACACGCAGTATTTT	CASSERGGTRDYTQYF
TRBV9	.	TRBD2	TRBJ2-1	TGTGCCAGCAGCCCCCTGGGCGGGGGTGTGGAGGAGCAGTTCTTC	CASSPLGGGVEEQFF
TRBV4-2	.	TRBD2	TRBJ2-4	TGTGCCAGCAGCCAAGAACTAGCGCGCAAAGGCATTCAGTACTTC	CASSQELARKGIQYF
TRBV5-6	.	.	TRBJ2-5	TGTGCCAGCAGCTTACCGGGATTGGGGGAGACCCAGTACTTC	CASSLPGLGETQYF
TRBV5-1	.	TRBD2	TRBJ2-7	TGCGCCAGCAGGCGGGAGGGCTCCTACGAGCAGTACTTC	CASRREGSYEQYF